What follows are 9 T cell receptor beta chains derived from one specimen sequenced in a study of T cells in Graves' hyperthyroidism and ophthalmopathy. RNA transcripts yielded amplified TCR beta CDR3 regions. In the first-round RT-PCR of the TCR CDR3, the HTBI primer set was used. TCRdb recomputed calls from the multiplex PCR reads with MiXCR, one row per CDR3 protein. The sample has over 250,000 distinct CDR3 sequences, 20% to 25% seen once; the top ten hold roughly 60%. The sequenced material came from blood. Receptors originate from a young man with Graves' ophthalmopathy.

The CDR3 region has the DNA TGTGCCAGCAGCCGGGACAGTTCAAATGAAAAACTGTTTTTT. Translation: CASSRDSSNEKLFF. The rearrangement links TRBV6-2 or TRBV6-3 to TRBJ1-4, with 7 nucleotides matching TRBD1. Germline CDR1 is MNHEY and CDR2 is SVGEGT. There are 14 residues in the CDR3. J gave up 5 bases and V 6 bases, and 6 bases lay outside the gene matches.

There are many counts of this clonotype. CDR3 sequence: CASKKEAGYTGELFF. The CDR3 region has the DNA TGTGCCAGCAAAAAAGAGGCAGGCTACACCGGGGAGCTGTTTTTT. This sequence joins TRBV2 and TRBJ2-2; no reliable D call. The CDR3 spans 15 residues. Germline V lookup: CDR1 SNHLY, CDR2 FYNNEI. V was clipped by 7 bases and J by 3 bases, with 15 bases between them.

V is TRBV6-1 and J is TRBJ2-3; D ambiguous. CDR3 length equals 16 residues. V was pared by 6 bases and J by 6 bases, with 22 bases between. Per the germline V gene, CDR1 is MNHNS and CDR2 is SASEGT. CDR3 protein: CASSSRLATNWDTQYF. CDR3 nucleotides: TGTGCCAGCAGCTCCCGACTGGCGACCAACTGGGATACGCAGTATTTT.

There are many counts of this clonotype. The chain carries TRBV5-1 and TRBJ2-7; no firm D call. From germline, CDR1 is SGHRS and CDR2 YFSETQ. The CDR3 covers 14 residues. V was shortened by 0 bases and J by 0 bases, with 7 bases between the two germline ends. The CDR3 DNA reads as TGCGCCAGCAGCTTGGGTCAGAGCTCCTACGAGCAGTACTTC. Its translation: CASSLGQSSYEQYF.

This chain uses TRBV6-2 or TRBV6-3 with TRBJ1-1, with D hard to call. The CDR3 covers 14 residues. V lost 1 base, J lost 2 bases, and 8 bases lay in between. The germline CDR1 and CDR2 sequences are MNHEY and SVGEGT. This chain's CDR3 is CASSYFSRNTEAFF. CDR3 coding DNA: TGTGCCAGCAGTTACTTTTCCAGAAACACTGAAGCTTTCTTT.

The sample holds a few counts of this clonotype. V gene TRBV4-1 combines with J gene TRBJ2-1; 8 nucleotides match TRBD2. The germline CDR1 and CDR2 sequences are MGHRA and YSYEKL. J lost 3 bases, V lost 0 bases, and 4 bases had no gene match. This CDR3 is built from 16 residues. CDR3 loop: CASSQDTAGVYNEQFF. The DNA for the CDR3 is TGCGCCAGCAGCCAAGATACAGCGGGAGTCTACAATGAGCAGTTCTTC.

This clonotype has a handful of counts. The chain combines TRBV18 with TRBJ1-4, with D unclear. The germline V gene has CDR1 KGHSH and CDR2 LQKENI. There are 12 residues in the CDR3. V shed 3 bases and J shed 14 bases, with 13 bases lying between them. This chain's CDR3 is CASSPSLKPLFF. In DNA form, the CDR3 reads TGTGCCAGCTCACCTTCACTAAAGCCTCTGTTTTTT.

DNA of the CDR3: TGTGCCAGCAGCGGCCGGGGCGGTGGAAACACCATATATTTT. Amino acids: CASSGRGGGNTIYF. This chain uses TRBV9 with TRBJ1-3, with D perhaps TRBD1 (5 bases). CDR3 length equals 14 residues. V was cut by 3 bases and J by 3 bases, with 10 bases left in between. Germline V CDR1 and CDR2: SGDLS, YYNGEE.

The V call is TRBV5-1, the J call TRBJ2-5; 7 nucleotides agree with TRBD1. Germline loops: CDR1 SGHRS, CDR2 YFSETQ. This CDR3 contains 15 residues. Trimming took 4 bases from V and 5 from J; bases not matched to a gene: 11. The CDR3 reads CASSKGQSLWETQYF. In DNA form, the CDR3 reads TGCGCCAGCAGCAAGGGACAGTCGTTATGGGAGACCCAGTACTTC.